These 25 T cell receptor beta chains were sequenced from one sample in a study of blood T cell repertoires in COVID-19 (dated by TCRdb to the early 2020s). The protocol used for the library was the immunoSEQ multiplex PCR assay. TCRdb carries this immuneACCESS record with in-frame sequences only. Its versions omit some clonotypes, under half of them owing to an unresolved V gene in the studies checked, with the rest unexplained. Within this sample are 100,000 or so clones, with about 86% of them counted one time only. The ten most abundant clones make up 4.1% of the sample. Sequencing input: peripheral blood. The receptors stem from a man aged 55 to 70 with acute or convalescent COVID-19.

DNA for the CDR3: TGTGCCAGCAGTCCCCTGGGGACAGCAACCTACAATGAGCAGTTCTTC. Residues: CASSPLGTATYNEQFF. This chain joins TRBV6-2 or TRBV6-3 and TRBJ2-1; 7 bases are a match to TRBD1. Germline V gene data show CDR1 as MNHEY and CDR2 as SVGEGT. The CDR3 contains 16 residues. The V and J ends lost 5 bases and 2 bases, in that order; junction bases with no gene match: 9.

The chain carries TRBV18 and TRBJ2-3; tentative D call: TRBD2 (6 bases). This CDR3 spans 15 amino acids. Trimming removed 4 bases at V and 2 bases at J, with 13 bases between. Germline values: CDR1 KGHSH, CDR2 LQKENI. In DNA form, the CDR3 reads TGTGCCAGCTCACGTACGGGACTTAACACAGATACGCAGTATTTT. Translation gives CASSRTGLNTDTQYF. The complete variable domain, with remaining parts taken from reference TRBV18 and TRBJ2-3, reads NAGVMQNPRHLVRRRGQEARLRCSPMKGHSHVYWYRQLPEEGLKFMVYLQKENIIDESGMPKERFSAEFPKEGPSILRIQQVVRGDSAAYFCASSRTGLNTDTQYFGPGTRLTVL.

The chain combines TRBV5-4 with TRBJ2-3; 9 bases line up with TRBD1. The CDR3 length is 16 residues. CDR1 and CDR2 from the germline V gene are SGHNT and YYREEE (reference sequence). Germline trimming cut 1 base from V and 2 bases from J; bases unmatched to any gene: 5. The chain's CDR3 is CASSLNRGLATDTQYF. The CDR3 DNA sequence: TGTGCCAGCAGCTTGAACAGGGGGCTGGCCACAGATACGCAGTATTTT.

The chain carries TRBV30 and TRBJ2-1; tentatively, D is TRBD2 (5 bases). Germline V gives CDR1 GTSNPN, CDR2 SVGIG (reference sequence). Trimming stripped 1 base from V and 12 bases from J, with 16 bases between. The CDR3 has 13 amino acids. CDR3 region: CAWSGTPRAWQFF. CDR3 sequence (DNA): TGTGCCTGGAGTGGGACTCCGCGCGCATGGCAGTTCTTC.

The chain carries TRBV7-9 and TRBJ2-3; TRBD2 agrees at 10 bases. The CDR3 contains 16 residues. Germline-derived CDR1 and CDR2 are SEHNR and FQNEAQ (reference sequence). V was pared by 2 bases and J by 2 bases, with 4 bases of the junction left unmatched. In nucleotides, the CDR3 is TGTGCCAGCAGCTTACCAGCGGGGGGGTTCACAGATACGCAGTATTTT. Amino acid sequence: CASSLPAGGFTDTQYF.

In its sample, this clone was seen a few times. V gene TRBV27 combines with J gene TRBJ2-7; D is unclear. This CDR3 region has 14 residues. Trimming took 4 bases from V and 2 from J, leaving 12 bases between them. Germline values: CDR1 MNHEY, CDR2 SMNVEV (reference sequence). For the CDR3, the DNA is TGTGCCAGCAGTTCGAGGTTAAGTCCCTACGAGCAGTACGTC. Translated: CASSSRLSPYEQYV.

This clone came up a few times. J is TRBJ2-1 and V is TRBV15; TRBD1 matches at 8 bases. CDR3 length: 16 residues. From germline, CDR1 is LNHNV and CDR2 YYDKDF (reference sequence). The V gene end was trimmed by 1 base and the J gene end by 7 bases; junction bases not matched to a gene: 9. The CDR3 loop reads CATSRALDRVGNEQFF. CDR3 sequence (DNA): TGTGCCACCAGCAGAGCCTTGGACAGGGTGGGTAATGAGCAGTTCTTC.

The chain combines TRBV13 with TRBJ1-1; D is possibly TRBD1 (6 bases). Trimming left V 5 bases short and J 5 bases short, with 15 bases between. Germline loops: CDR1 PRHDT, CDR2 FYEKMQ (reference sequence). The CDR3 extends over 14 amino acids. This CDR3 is CASSPQGSWTEAFF. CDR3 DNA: TGTGCCAGCAGCCCACAGGGAAGTTGGACTGAAGCTTTCTTT.

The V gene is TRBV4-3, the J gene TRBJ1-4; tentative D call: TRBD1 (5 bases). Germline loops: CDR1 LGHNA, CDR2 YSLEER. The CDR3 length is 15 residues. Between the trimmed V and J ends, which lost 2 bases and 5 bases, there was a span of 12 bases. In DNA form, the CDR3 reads TGCGCCAGCAGCCAATATGGCGGGGGAAATGAAAAACTGTTTTTT. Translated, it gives CASSQYGGGNEKLFF.

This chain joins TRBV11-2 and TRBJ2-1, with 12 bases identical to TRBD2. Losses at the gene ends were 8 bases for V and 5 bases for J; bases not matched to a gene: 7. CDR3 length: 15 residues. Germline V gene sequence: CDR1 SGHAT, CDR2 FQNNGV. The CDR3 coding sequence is TGTGCCAGCGGACTCGGACTAGCGGGACACAATGAGCAGTTCTTC. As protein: CASGLGLAGHNEQFF.

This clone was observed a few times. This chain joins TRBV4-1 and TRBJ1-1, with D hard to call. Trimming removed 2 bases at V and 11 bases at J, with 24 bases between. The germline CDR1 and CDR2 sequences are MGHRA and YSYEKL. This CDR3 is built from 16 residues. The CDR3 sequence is CASSQLVGRDPAAAFF. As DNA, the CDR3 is TGCGCCAGCAGCCAATTAGTGGGCAGAGACCCCGCCGCGGCTTTCTTT.

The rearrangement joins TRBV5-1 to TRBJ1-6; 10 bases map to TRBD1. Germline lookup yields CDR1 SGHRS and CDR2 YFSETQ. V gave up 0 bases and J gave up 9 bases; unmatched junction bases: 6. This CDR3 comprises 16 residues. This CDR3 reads CASSLGQGARISPLHF. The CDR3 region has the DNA TGCGCCAGCAGCTTGGGACAGGGGGCTCGGATTTCACCCCTCCACTTT.

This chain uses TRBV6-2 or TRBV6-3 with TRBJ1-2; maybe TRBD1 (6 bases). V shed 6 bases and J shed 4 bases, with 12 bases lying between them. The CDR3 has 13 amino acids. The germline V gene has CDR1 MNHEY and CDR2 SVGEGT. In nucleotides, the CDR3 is TGTGCCAGCAGCTTTAGGGGGATCTATGGCTACACCTTC. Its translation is CASSFRGIYGYTF.

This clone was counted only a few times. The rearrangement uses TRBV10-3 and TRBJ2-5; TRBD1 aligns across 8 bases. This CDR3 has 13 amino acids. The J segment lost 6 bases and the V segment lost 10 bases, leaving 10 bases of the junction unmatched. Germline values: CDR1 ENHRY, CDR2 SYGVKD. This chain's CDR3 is CATEGTGQQTQYF. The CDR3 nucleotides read TGTGCCACCGAGGGGACAGGCCAGCAGACCCAGTACTTC.

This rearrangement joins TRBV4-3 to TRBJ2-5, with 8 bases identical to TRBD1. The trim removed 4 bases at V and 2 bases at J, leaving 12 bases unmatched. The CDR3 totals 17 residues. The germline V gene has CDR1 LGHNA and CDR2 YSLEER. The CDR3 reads CASSPISGTGFQETQYF. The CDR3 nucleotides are TGCGCCAGCAGCCCAATATCCGGGACAGGTTTTCAAGAGACCCAGTACTTC.

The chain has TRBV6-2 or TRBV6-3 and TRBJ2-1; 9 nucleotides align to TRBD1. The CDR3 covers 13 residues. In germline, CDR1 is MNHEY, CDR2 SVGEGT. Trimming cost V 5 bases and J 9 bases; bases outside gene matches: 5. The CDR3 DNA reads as TGTGCCAGCAGTCGAACAGGGGGCAGTGAGCAGTTCTTC. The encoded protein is CASSRTGGSEQFF.

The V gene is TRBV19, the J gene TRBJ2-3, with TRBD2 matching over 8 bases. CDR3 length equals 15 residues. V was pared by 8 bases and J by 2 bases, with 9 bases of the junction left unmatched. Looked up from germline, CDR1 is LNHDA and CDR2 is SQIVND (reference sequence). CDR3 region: CASRPLAGPTDTQYF. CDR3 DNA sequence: TGTGCCAGTCGTCCCTTAGCGGGGCCCACAGATACGCAGTATTTT.

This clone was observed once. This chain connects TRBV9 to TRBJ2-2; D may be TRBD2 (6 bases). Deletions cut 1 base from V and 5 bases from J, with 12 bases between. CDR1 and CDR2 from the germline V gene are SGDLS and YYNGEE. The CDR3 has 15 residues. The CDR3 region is CASSVWGLGTGELFF. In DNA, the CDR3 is TGTGCCAGCAGCGTATGGGGACTCGGTACCGGGGAGCTGTTTTTT. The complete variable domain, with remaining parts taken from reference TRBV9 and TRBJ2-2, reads DSGVTQTPKHLITATGQRVTLRCSPRSGDLSVYWYQQSLDQGLQFLIQYYNGEERAKGNILERFSAQQFPDLHSELNLSSLELGDSALYFCASSVWGLGTGELFFGEGSRLTVL.

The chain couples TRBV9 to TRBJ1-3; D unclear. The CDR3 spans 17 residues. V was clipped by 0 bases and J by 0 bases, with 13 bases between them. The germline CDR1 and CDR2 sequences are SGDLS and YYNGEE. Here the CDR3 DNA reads TGTGCCAGCAGCGTAGGTCCAGACTTTCGCTCTGGAAACACCATATATTTT. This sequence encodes CASSVGPDFRSGNTIYF.

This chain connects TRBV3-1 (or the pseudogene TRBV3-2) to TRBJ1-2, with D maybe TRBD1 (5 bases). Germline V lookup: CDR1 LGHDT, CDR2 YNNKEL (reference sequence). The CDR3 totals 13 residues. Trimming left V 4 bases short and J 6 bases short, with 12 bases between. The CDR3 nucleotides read TGTGCCAGCAGCCGGGACTCAGGCCATGGCTACACCTTC. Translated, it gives CASSRDSGHGYTF.

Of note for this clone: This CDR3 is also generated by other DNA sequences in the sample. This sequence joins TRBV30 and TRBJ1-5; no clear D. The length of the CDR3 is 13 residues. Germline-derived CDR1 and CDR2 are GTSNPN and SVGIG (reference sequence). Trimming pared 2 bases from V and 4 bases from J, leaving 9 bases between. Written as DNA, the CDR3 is TGTGCCTGGAGTAGTGCGGGGAATCAGCCCCAGCATTTT. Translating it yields CAWSSAGNQPQHF.

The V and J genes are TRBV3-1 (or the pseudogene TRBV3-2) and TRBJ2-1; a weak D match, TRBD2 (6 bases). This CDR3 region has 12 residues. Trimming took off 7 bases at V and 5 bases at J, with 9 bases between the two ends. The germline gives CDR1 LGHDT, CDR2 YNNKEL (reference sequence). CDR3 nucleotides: TGTGCCAGCAATGGGGGGAACAATGAGCAGTTCTTC. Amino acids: CASNGGNNEQFF.

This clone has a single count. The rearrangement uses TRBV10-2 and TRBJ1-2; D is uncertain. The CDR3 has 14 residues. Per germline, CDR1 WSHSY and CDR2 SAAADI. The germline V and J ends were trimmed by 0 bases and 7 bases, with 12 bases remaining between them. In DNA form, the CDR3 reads TGCGCCAGCAGTGAGTCGAGAACAGCGGCTGGCTACACCTTC. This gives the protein CASSESRTAAGYTF.

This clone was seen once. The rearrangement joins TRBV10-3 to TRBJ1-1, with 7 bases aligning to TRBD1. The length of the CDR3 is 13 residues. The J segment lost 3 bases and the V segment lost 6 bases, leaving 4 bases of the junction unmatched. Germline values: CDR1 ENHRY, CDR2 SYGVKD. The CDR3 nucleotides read TGTGCCATCAGGGACAGGCTCTACACTGAAGCTTTCTTT. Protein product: CAIRDRLYTEAFF.

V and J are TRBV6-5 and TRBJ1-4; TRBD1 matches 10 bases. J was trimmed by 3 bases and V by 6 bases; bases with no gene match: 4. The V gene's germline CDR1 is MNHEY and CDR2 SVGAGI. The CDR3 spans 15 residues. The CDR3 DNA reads TGTGCCAGCAGCGACAGGGGGCCGGCTAATGAAAAACTGTTTTTT. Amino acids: CASSDRGPANEKLFF.